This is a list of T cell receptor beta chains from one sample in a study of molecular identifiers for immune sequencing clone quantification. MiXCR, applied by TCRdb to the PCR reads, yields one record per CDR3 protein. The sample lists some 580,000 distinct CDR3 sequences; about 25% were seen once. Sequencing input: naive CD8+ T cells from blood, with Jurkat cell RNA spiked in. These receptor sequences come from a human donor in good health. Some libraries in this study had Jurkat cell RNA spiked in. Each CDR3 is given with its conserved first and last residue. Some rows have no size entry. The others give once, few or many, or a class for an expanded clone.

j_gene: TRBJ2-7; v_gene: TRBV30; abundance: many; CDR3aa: CAWSSGTVRYEQYF
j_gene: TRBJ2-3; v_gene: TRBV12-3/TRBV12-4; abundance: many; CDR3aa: CASSLFLAGGFHTQYF
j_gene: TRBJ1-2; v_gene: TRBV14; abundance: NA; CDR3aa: CASSQDERPVYGYTF
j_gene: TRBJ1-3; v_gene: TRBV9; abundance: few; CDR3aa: CASSGRGSGNTIYF
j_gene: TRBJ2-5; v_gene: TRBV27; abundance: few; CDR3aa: CASSSEGTQYF
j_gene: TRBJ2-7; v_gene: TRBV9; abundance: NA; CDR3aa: CASSVSGGLYEQYF
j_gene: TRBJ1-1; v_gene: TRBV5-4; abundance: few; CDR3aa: CASSTTENTEALF
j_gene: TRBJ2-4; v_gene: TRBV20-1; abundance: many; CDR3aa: CSARPIQGSVNIQYF
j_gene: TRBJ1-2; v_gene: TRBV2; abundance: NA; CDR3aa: CASSPGQINYGYTF
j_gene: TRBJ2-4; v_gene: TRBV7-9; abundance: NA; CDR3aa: CASSTWGAEKNIQYF
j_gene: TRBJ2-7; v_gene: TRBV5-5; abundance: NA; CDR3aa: CASSWGQGRNEQYF
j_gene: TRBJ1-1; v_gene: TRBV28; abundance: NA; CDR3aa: CASSFSIGTRNILNTEAFF
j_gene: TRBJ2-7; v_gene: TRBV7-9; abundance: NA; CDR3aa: CASSDRQGAREQYF
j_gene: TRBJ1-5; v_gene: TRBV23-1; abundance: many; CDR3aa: CASSSSGDSNQPQHF
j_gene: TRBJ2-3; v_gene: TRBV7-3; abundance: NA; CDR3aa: CASSPGSTSTDTQYF
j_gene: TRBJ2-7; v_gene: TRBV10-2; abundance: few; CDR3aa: CASRPGQGSHEQYF
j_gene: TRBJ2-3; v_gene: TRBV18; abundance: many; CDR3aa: CASSPGTSGGLDTQYF
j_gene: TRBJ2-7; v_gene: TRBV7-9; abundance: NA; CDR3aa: CASSHGQGELRSYEQYF
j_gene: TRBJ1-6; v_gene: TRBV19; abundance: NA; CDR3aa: CASNDRGRSPLHF
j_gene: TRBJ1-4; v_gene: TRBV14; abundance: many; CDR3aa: CASSHLQGEKLFF
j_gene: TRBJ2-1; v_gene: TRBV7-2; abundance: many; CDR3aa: CASSLIGGPRNEQFF
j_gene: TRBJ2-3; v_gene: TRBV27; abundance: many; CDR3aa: CANQWSLPDTQYF